This T cell receptor beta chain stems from a study of blood T cells in healthy people across ages. Healthy Caucasian individuals from Russia aged roughly 6 to 90 served as donors. Per sample, a minimum of 7 million PBMCs were isolated. V was trimmed by 3 bases and J by 0 bases, leaving 9 bases between them. Per the germline V gene, CDR1 is DFQATT and CDR2 is SNEGSKA (reference sequence). This CDR3 contains 14 residues. This clonotype has just a few counts. Antigen specificity is unknown. The authors ran a second PCR of about 6 to 12 cycles using a sample-barcoded 5' primer and a J-beta primer mix. TCRdb itself ran the 5' RACE reads through MiXCR, one entry per CDR3 protein. Among 650,000 or so distinct CDR3 sequences listed, about 50% were seen once. Points from the study as a whole: Getting older went along with TCR beta diversity per million T cells dropping roughly linearly.

The source material was blood. The rearrangement joins TRBV20-1 to TRBJ1-3; no clear D gene. This receptor was identified in a woman aged 80 or over in good health. In nucleotides, the CDR3 is TGCAGTGCTAGTCGGGCCCTCTCTGGAAACACCATATATTTT. This codes for CSASRALSGNTIYF.